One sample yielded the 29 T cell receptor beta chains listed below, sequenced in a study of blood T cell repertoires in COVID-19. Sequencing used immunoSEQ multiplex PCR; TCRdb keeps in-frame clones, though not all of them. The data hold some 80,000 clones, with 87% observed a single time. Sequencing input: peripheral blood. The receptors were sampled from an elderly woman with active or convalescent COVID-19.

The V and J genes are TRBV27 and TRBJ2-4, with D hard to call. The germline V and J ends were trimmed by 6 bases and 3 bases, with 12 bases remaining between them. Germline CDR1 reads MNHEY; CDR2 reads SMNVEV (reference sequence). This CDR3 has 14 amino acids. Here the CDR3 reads CASSSGFNKNIQYF. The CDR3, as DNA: TGTGCCAGCAGCTCAGGATTCAACAAAAACATTCAGTACTTC.

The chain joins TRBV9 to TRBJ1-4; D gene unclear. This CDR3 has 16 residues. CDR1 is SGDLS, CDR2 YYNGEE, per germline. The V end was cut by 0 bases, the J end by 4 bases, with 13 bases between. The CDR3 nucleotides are TGTGCCAGCAGCGTAGCGAGTGGAGACCTTAATGAAAAACTGTTTTTT. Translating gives CASSVASGDLNEKLFF.

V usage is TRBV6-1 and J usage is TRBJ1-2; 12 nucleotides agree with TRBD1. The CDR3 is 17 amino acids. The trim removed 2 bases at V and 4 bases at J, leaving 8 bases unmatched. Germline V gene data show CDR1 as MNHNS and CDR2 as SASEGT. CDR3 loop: CASSEWGTGGKSYGYTF. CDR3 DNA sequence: TGTGCCAGCAGTGAATGGGGGACAGGGGGCAAAAGCTATGGCTACACCTTC.

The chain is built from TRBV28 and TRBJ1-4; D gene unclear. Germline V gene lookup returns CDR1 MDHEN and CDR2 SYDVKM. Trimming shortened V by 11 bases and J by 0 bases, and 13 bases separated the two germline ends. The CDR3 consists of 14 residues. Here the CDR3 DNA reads TGTGCCGGGCCTCTCCCCTCAACTAATGAAAAACTGTTTTTT. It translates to CAGPLPSTNEKLFF.

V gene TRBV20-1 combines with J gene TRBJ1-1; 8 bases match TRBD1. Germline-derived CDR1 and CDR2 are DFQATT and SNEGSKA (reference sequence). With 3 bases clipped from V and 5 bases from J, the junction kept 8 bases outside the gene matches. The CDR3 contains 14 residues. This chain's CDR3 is CSASQGARGTEAFF. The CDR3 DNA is TGCAGTGCTAGTCAGGGGGCGAGAGGGACTGAAGCTTTCTTT.

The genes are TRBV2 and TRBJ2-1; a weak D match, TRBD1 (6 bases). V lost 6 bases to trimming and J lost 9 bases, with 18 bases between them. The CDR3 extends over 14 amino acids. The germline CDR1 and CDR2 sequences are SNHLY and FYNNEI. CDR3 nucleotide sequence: TGTGCCAGCAGAACAGGGCCCCGGGCGGGTGAGCAGTTCTTC. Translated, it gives CASRTGPRAGEQFF.

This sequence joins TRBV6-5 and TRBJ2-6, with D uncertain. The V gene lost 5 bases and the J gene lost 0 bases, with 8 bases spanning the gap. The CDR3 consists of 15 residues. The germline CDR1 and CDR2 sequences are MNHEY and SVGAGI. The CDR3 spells CASSTRVSGANVLTF. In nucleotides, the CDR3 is TGTGCCAGCAGTACCCGGGTCTCTGGGGCCAACGTCCTGACTTTC.

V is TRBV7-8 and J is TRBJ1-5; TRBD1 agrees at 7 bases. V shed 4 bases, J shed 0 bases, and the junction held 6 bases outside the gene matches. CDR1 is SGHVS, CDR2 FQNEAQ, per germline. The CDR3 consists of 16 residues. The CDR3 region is CASSSGQRNSNQPQHF. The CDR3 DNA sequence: TGTGCCAGCAGCTCGGGACAGAGAAATAGCAATCAGCCCCAGCATTTT.

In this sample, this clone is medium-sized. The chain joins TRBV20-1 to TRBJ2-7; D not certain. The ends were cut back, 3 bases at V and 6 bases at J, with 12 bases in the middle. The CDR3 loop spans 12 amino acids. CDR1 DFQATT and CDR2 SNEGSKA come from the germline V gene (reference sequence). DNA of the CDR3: TGCAGTGCTAGTGGTCAGGAAGGCGAGCAGTACTTC. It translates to CSASGQEGEQYF.

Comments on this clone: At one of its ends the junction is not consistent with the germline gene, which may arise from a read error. CDR3 coding DNA: TGTGCCAGCAATTACCGGGACTCAATCTACGAGCAGTACTTC. It is translated as CASNYRDSIYEQYF. The chain links TRBV6-5 to TRBJ2-7; tentatively, D is TRBD2 (6 bases). Germline CDR1 is MNHEY and CDR2 is SVGAGI. The CDR3 sequence is 14 residues long.

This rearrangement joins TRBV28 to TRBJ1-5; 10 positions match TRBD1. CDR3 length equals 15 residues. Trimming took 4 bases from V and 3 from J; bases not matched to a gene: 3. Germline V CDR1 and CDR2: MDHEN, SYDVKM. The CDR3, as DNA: TGTGCCAGCAGTTCGGGACAGGGGTACAATCAGCCCCAGCATTTT. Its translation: CASSSGQGYNQPQHF.

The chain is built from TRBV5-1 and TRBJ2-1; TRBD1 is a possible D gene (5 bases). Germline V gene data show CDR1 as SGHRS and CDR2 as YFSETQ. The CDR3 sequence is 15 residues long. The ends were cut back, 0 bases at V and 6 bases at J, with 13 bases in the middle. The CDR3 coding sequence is TGCGCCAGCAGCTTGGACGGAAACACAGGCAATGAGCAGTTCTTC. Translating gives CASSLDGNTGNEQFF. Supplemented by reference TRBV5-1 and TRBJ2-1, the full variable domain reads KAGVTQTPRYLIKTRGQQVTLSCSPISGHRSVSWYQQTPGQGLQFLFEYFSETQRNKGNFPGRFSGRQFSNSRSEMNVSTLELGDSALYLCASSLDGNTGNEQFFGPGTRLTVL.

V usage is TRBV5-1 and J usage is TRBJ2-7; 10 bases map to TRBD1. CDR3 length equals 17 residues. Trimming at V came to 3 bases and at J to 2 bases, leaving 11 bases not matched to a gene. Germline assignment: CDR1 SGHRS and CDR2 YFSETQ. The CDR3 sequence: CASSSLPPGQGTYEQYF. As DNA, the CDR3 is TGCGCCAGCAGCTCCCTTCCTCCGGGACAGGGGACCTACGAGCAGTACTTC.

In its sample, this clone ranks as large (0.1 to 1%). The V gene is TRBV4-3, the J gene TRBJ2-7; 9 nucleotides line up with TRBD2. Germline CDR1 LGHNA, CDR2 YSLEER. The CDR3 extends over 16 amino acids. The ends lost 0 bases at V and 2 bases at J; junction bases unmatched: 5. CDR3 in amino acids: CASSQDWRGRAYEQYF. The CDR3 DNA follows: TGCGCCAGCAGCCAAGATTGGCGCGGGAGGGCCTACGAGCAGTACTTC.

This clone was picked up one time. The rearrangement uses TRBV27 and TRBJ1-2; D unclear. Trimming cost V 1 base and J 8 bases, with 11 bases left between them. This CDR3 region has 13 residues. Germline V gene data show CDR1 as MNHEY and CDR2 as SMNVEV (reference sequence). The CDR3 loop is CASSLWGGYGYTF. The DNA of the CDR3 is TGTGCCAGCAGTTTATGGGGAGGGTACGGCTACACCTTC.

CDR3 in amino acids: CARSLVSHSYEQYF. For the CDR3, the DNA is TGTGCCAGAAGCTTGGTTAGCCATTCCTACGAGCAGTACTTC. This chain connects TRBV5-3 to TRBJ2-7; D remains unclear. TRBV5-3 carries the ORF label, with uncertain function. The CDR3 is 14 residues long. V lost 0 bases and J lost 1, with 8 bases in between.

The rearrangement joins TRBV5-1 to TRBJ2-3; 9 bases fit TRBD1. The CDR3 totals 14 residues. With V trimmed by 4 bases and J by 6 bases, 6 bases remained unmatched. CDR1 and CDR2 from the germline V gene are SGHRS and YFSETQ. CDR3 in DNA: TGCGCCAGCAGCCCGGGACAGGGAGGGGATACGCAGTATTTT. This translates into CASSPGQGGDTQYF.

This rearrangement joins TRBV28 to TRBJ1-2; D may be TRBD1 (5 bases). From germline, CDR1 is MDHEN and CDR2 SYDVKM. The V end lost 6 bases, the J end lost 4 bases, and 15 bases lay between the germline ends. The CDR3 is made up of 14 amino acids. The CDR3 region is CASRDVRVGYGYTF. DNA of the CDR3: TGTGCCAGCAGGGACGTCAGGGTGGGCTATGGCTACACCTTC.

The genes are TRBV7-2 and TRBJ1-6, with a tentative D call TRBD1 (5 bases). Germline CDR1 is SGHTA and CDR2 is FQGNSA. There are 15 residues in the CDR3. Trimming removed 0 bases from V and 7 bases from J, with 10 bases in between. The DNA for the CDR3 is TGTGCCAGCAGCTTAGCTTCAGGGTACAATTCACCCCTCCACTTT. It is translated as CASSLASGYNSPLHF.

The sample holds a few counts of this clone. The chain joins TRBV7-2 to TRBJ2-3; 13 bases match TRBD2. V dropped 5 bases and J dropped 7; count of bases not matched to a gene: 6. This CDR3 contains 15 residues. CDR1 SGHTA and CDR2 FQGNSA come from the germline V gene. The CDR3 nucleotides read TGTGCCAGCAGCGCAACTAGCGGGGGGGGATATACGCAGTATTTT. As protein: CASSATSGGGYTQYF.

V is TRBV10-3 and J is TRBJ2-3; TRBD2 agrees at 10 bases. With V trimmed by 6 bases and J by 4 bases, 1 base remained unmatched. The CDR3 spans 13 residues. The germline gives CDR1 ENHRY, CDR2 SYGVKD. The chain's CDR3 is CAIRAGGADTQYF. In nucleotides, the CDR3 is TGTGCCATCAGAGCGGGGGGGGCAGATACGCAGTATTTT.

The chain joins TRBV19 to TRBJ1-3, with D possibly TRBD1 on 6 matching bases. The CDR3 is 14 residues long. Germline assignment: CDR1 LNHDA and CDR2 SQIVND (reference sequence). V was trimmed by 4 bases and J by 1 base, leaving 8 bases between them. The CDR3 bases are TGTGCCAGTAGTACAGGGGAGTCTGGAAACACCATATATTTT. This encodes CASSTGESGNTIYF.

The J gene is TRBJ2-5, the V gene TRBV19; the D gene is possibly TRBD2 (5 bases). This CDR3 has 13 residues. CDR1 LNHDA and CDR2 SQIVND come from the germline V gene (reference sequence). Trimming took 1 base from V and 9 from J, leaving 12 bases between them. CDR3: CASSIAARAAQYF. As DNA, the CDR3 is TGTGCCAGTAGTATAGCTGCCAGAGCGGCCCAGTACTTC.

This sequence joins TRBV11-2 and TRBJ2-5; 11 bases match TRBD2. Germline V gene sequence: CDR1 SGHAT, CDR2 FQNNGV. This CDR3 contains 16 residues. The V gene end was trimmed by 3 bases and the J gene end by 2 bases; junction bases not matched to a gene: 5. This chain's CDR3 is CASSFALAGGQETQYF. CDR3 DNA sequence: TGTGCCAGCAGCTTTGCGCTAGCGGGGGGTCAAGAGACCCAGTACTTC.

CDR3 DNA sequence: TGTGCCAGCAGCTTAGTGGCGGGGGGGCCCACCGGGGAGCTGTTTTTT. Translation: CASSLVAGGPTGELFF. The V and J genes are TRBV7-2 and TRBJ2-2; TRBD2 matches 9 bases. CDR3 length equals 16 residues. The germline CDR1 and CDR2 sequences are SGHTA and FQGNSA. V was clipped by 1 base and J by 4 bases; unmatched bases: 4.

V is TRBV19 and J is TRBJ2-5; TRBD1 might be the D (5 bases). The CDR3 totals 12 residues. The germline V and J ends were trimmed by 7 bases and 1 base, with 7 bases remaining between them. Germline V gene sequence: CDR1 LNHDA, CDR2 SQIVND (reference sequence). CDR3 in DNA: TGTGCCAGTACCGACAGCCAAGAGACCCAGTACTTC. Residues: CASTDSQETQYF. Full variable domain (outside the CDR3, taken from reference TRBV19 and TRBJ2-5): DGGITQSPKYLFRKEGQNVTLSCEQNLNHDAMYWYRQDPGQGLRLIYYSQIVNDFQKGDIAEGYSVSREKKESFPLTVTSAQKNPTAFYLCASTDSQETQYFGPGTRLLVL.

In nucleotides, the CDR3 is TGTGCCACCAGTGCGGGACAGGGTCACAATGGCTACACCTTC. Residues: CATSAGQGHNGYTF. The V gene is TRBV24-1, the J gene TRBJ1-2; the match to TRBD1 covers 9 bases. This CDR3 has 14 residues. Germline lookup yields CDR1 KGHDR and CDR2 SFDVKD. After removal of 5 bases from V and 6 bases from J, the junction contained 6 bases not matched to a gene.

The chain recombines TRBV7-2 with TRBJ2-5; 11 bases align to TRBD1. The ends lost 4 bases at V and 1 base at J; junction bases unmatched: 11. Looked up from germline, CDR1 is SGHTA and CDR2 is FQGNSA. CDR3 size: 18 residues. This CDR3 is CASSSRTGGLLAQETQYF. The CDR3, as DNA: TGTGCCAGCAGCTCCCGGACAGGGGGCTTACTCGCCCAAGAGACCCAGTACTTC.

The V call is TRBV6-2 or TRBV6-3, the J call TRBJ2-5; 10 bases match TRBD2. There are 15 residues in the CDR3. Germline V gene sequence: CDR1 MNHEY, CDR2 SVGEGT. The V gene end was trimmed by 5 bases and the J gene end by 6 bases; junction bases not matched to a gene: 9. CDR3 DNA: TGTGCCAGCAGTACCCCTAGCGGGGGATTGAAGACCCAGTACTTC. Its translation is CASSTPSGGLKTQYF.